Below are 11 T cell receptor beta chains sequenced from a single sample in a study of blood T cell repertoires in COVID-19 (dated by TCRdb to the early 2020s). Receptor libraries were prepared by the immunoSEQ multiplex PCR assay. TCRdb holds this immuneACCESS table with in-frame rearrangements only. Some clones are missing; in checked studies, unresolved V genes explain under half, and the rest has no known cause. Present in this sample are roughly 350,000 clones, about 85% of which were seen just once. The ten largest clones add up to 3.6% of the sample. Material: peripheral blood. The receptors were sampled from a woman between 18 and 29 years old with acute or convalescent COVID-19.

J is TRBJ2-7 and V is TRBV5-6; weak D call: TRBD1 (6 bases). Looked up from germline, CDR1 is SGHDT and CDR2 is YYEEEE. Trimming took 4 bases from V and 7 from J, leaving 9 bases between them. The CDR3 has 11 amino acids. This CDR3 is CASSLGQEQYF. The CDR3 region has the DNA TGTGCCAGCAGCCTAGGACAGGAGCAGTACTTC. Drawing the rest from reference TRBV5-6 and TRBJ2-7, the complete variable domain is DAGVTQSPTHLIKTRGQQVTLRCSPKSGHDTVSWYQQALGQGPQFIFQYYEEEERQRGNFPDRFSGHQFPNYSSELNVNALLLGDSALYLCASSLGQEQYFGPGTRLTVT.

The CDR3 DNA reads TGTGCCAGCAGCTTAGGGACAGGGCCCGACACAGATACGCAGTATTTT. Protein product: CASSLGTGPDTDTQYF. The J gene is TRBJ2-3, the V gene TRBV11-1, with TRBD1 matching over 8 bases. The CDR3 length is 16 residues. Germline lookup yields CDR1 SGHAT and CDR2 FQDESV (reference sequence). Trimming cost V 1 base and J 2 bases; bases outside gene matches: 5. The full variable domain, completed using reference TRBV11-1 and TRBJ2-3, is EAEVAQSPRYKITEKSQAVAFWCDPISGHATLYWYRQILGQGPELLVQFQDESVVDDSQLPKDRFSAERLKGVDSTLKIQPAELGDSAMYLCASSLGTGPDTDTQYFGPGTRLTVL.

In its sample, this clone was seen a few times. The chain joins TRBV29-1 to TRBJ1-5; D is undetermined. V gave up 4 bases and J gave up 2 bases, with 3 bases separating them. Germline loops: CDR1 SQVTM, CDR2 ANQGSEA. This CDR3 spans 11 amino acids. The CDR3 reads CSVVCNQPQHF. CDR3 bases: TGCAGCGTTGTCTGCAATCAGCCCCAGCATTTT.

This clone came up a few times. The chain is built from TRBV10-1 and TRBJ1-6; D possibly corresponds to TRBD1 (5 bases). The CDR3 totals 14 residues. Trimming pared 1 base from V and 7 bases from J, leaving 8 bases between. Germline values: CDR1 WNHNN, CDR2 SYGVQD (reference sequence). This CDR3 is CASSELQANSPLHF. CDR3 in DNA: TGCGCCAGCAGTGAGTTACAGGCAAATTCACCCCTCCACTTT.

The chain links TRBV9 to TRBJ2-4; 7 bases fit TRBD1. Germline lookup yields CDR1 SGDLS and CDR2 YYNGEE. The CDR3 spans 13 residues. With 4 bases clipped from V and 7 bases from J, the junction kept 5 bases outside the gene matches. The CDR3 sequence: CASSSPTGNIQYF. In nucleotides, the CDR3 is TGTGCCAGCAGCTCCCCGACAGGGAACATTCAGTACTTC.

The chain employs TRBV19 and TRBJ1-3; D may be TRBD1 (5 bases). The CDR3 is made up of 20 amino acids. The germline V gene has CDR1 LNHDA and CDR2 SQIVND (reference sequence). The V gene lost 11 bases and the J gene lost 4 bases, with 36 bases spanning the gap. The CDR3 DNA reads as TGTGCCTCCTCTACCCTGAAGGTCGGCGGCGGGGGGTCTAACGGAAACACCATATATTTT. Its translation: CASSTLKVGGGGSNGNTIYF.

Only a few counts were recorded for this clone. The rearrangement links TRBV19 to TRBJ1-1, with a tentative D call TRBD1 (6 bases). CDR1 is LNHDA, CDR2 SQIVND, per germline (reference sequence). This CDR3 has 13 residues. Trimming stripped 1 base from V and 11 bases from J, with 14 bases between. CDR3 region: CASSIGDRLGAFF. In DNA form, the CDR3 reads TGTGCCAGTAGTATAGGAGACAGGCTTGGGGCTTTCTTT.

This chain connects TRBV7-3 to TRBJ1-1; no clear D. The V end was cut by 0 bases, the J end by 4 bases, with 9 bases between. There are 14 residues in the CDR3. Germline CDR1 SGHTA, CDR2 FQGTGA. The CDR3 DNA is TGTGCCAGCAGCTTAACTGGCGGCATCACTGAAGCTTTCTTT. Its translation: CASSLTGGITEAFF. Full variable domain (remainder filled in from reference TRBV7-3 and TRBJ1-1): GAGVSQTPSNKVTEKGKYVELRCDPISGHTALYWYRQSLGQGPEFLIYFQGTGAADDSGLPNDRFFAVRPEGSVSTLKIQRTERGDSAVYLCASSLTGGITEAFFGQGTRLTVV.

The rearrangement joins TRBV5-1 to TRBJ2-1; D is perhaps TRBD2 (5 bases). The germline CDR1 and CDR2 sequences are SGHRS and YFSETQ. V was cut by 7 bases and J by 5 bases, with 7 bases left in between. This CDR3 comprises 11 residues. CDR3 protein: CASAGNNEQFF. The CDR3 DNA reads as TGCGCCAGCGCCGGGAACAATGAGCAGTTCTTC.

This chain connects TRBV14 to TRBJ2-1, with D perhaps matching TRBD2 (6 bases). The CDR3 is 15 amino acids. V shed 1 base and J shed 2 bases, with 9 bases lying between them. Germline assignment: CDR1 SGHDN and CDR2 FVKESK. The CDR3 loop reads CASSQAGVAYNEQFF. The CDR3 bases are TGTGCCAGCAGCCAAGCGGGGGTAGCCTACAATGAGCAGTTCTTC.

The V call is TRBV29-1, the J call TRBJ1-2, with 7 positions matching TRBD1. Trimming removed 4 bases from V and 3 bases from J; junction bases left unmatched: 5. The CDR3 is 13 amino acids. Germline lookup yields CDR1 SQVTM and CDR2 ANQGSEA. CDR3 sequence (DNA): TGCAGCGTTGGGTTGACAGGGTACTATGGCTACACCTTC. Protein product: CSVGLTGYYGYTF.